Listed below are T cell receptor beta chains from one sample, sequenced in a study of T cell repertoires in cytomegalovirus infection. From the reads, TCRdb called clonotypes with MiXCR, one entry per CDR3 protein. Here the sample spans under 150,000 distinct CDR3 sequences, roughly 9% being singletons. Source material: PBMCs. These receptors originate from a human donor in good health (CMV status not recorded). Some clones in this sample may be carry-over from other donors' samples. The CDR3 runs from the conserved cysteine through the conserved F or W. Fields, in order: D gene, clone size, V gene, J gene, CDR3 DNA, CDR3 protein. A D gene is named only where the DNA matches it firmly. Not every row has a clone size; where given, it reads once, few, many or a size class.

-	many	TRBV6-6	TRBJ1-3	TGTGCCAGCAGTGTCGGTGCGCCGTCCGGAAACACCATATATTTT	CASSVGAPSGNTIYF
TRBD1	many	TRBV7-9	TRBJ1-1	TGTGCCAGCAGCTCGCCGGGACAGGCGTCGTTCTTT	CASSSPGQASFF
-	many	TRBV7-9	TRBJ1-2	TGTGCCAGCAGCGTAAACCGACAGGATCTCTATGGCTACACCTTC	CASSVNRQDLYGYTF
-	many	TRBV7-2	TRBJ2-5	TGTGCCAGCAGCCCCTGGACAACCCAAGAGACCCAGTACTTC	CASSPWTTQETQYF
-	few	TRBV7-9	TRBJ1-6	TGTGCCAGCAGTCCAAATAATTCACCCCTCCACTTT	CASSPNNSPLHF
-	few	TRBV4-2	TRBJ2-7	TGTGCCAGCAGCCAAGCTTCTCAGGGGTTGTACGAGCAGTACTTC	CASSQASQGLYEQYF
TRBD1	-	TRBV6-6	TRBJ1-5	TGTGCCAGCAGTTCTACCGGGACAGGGGGTTATAGCAATCAGCCCCAGCATTTT	CASSSTGTGGYSNQPQHF
-	many	TRBV7-2	TRBJ2-6	TGTGCCAGCAGCATCGCGGTTGCTGGGGCCAACGTCCTGACTTTC	CASSIAVAGANVLTF
-	many	TRBV19	TRBJ2-3	TGTGCCAGTAGTTACGGCGGGGGCACAGATACGCAGTATTTT	CASSYGGGTDTQYF
-	-	TRBV6-6	TRBJ1-5	TGTGCCAGCAGTTACAGCCAGTTCGGGGATCAGCCCCAGCATTTT	CASSYSQFGDQPQHF
TRBD2	many	TRBV5-4	TRBJ2-2	TGTGCCAGCAGGACTAGCGGATCCGGGGAGCTGTTTTTT	CASRTSGSGELFF
-	-	TRBV20-1	TRBJ1-2	TGCAGTGCTAGAGATTCTAAGGCCGTGAACTATGGCTACACCTTC	CSARDSKAVNYGYTF
TRBD1	many	TRBV7-9	TRBJ2-1	TGTGCCAGCAGCCCTGGGACAGGGGGTATCAATGAGCAGTTCTTC	CASSPGTGGINEQFF
-	many	TRBV7-8	TRBJ1-5	TGTGCCAGCAGCTTACCACAGAATAGCAATCAGCCCCAGCATTTT	CASSLPQNSNQPQHF
-	many	TRBV12-3/TRBV12-4	TRBJ1-1	TGTGCCAGCAGCGGGCAGGGTCTTATGAACACTGAAGCTTTCTTT	CASSGQGLMNTEAFF
-	many	TRBV11-2	TRBJ2-5	TGTGCCAGCACCAAAGGCGGACGTTTGGAAGAGACCCAGTACTTC	CASTKGGRLEETQYF
-	many	TRBV7-2	TRBJ1-1	TGTGCCAGCAGCTTAGAGGTGGGGGTAATGAACACTGAAGCTTTCTTT	CASSLEVGVMNTEAFF
TRBD1	-	TRBV18	TRBJ2-1	TGTGCCAGCTCCCGGGACAGGTCTGAGCAGTTCTTC	CASSRDRSEQFF
TRBD1	many	TRBV7-9	TRBJ2-3	TGTGCCAGCAGCCCACAGGGGGCTAAGACAGATACGCAGTATTTT	CASSPQGAKTDTQYF
-	-	TRBV20-1	TRBJ2-7	TGCAGTGCTAGAGATACAGTCAGTCACGAGCAGTACTTC	CSARDTVSHEQYF
-	many	TRBV20-1	TRBJ2-4	TGCAGTGCTAGAGATCCCCTGCGGTCCAAAAACATTCAGTACTTC	CSARDPLRSKNIQYF
-	-	TRBV12-5	TRBJ2-3	TGTGCTAGTGGTATCGGGTCCTCCACAGATACGCAGTATTTT	CASGIGSSTDTQYF
-	few	TRBV15	TRBJ1-4	TGTGCCACCAGCAGAGATCGGATGGGACTTGGTGAAAAACTGTTTTTT	CATSRDRMGLGEKLFF
TRBD1	many	TRBV28	TRBJ1-2	TGTGCCAGCAGTTCGGCGACAGGGCTCTATGGCTACACCTTC	CASSSATGLYGYTF
TRBD1	many	TRBV28	TRBJ1-1	TGTGCCAGCAGCTCCTCCGGCAGGGGGAATACTGAAGCTTTCTTT	CASSSSGRGNTEAFF
-	-	TRBV5-4	TRBJ1-1	TGTGCCAGCAGCGTTCCGACAGATCGAAACACTGAAGCTTTCTTT	CASSVPTDRNTEAFF
TRBD2	few	TRBV7-2	TRBJ2-1	TGTGCCAGCAGCCCAGCCCTGCTGGCGGGGGGTCTTGAGCAGTTCTTC	CASSPALLAGGLEQFF
-	few	TRBV7-9	TRBJ1-6	TGTGCCAGCAGCTTAGCGGGGGATTCACCCCTCCACTTT	CASSLAGDSPLHF
TRBD1	-	TRBV27	TRBJ2-4	TGTGCCAGCAGTCCGTGGGACAGGGAGGGAAACATTCAGTACTTC	CASSPWDREGNIQYF
-	many	TRBV6-6	TRBJ1-6	TGTGCCACCGAGGATGGGACTAATTCACCCCTCCACTTT	CATEDGTNSPLHF
-	many	TRBV12-3/TRBV12-4	TRBJ2-1	TGTGCCAGCAGTAGGGGGGTCGGCGCGAACAATGAGCAGTTCTTC	CASSRGVGANNEQFF
-	few	TRBV2	TRBJ1-5	TGTGCCAGCAGTGAATACGGAAGCAATCAGCCCCAGCATTTT	CASSEYGSNQPQHF
-	-	TRBV9	TRBJ1-2	TGTGCCAGCAGCCGCGAGTTTCTTTCGGGGTCGGATGGCTACACCTTC	CASSREFLSGSDGYTF
TRBD2	many	TRBV12-5	TRBJ2-3	TGTGCTAGTGGTTTGCCGTATTCACTAGCGAAAGATACGCAGTATTTT	CASGLPYSLAKDTQYF
-	-	TRBV20-1	TRBJ1-1	TGCAGCCTACGGGCCTCGAAGACTGAAGCTTTCTTT	CSLRASKTEAFF
-	few	TRBV2	TRBJ1-6	TGTGCCAGCAGTGAAGCGGGGACACCCCTCCACTTT	CASSEAGTPLHF
TRBD1	many	TRBV5-5	TRBJ2-7	TGTGCCAGCAGCTTCCCAGGGGGCAAGGGAAACGAGCAGTACTTC	CASSFPGGKGNEQYF
-	many	TRBV7-2	TRBJ2-1	TGTGCCAGCAGCTCAGAATCCTACAATGAGCAGTTCTTC	CASSSESYNEQFF
TRBD1	-	TRBV5-1	TRBJ2-4	TGCGCCAGCAGTTCCGGACAGGGTCTAGCCAAAAACATTCAGTACTTC	CASSSGQGLAKNIQYF
-	many	TRBV19	TRBJ1-2	TGTGCCAGTAGTATGGATGGAGGGCCCTATGGCTACACCTTC	CASSMDGGPYGYTF
-	many	TRBV5-6	TRBJ1-1	TGTGCCAGCAGCCAAAGGACAGTCGACACTGAAGCTTTCTTT	CASSQRTVDTEAFF
-	many	TRBV20-1	TRBJ1-1	TGCAGTGCTAGGAGTTTAGACCGTAACACTGAAGCTTTCTTT	CSARSLDRNTEAFF
-	many	TRBV5-4	TRBJ2-3	TGTGCCAGCAGCCCGGGACATACTACAACAGATACGCAGTATTTT	CASSPGHTTTDTQYF
TRBD2	many	TRBV6-6	TRBJ2-5	TGTGCCAGCAGTTTACTAGCGGGGGGGCCTCAAGAGACCCAGTACTTC	CASSLLAGGPQETQYF
TRBD2	few	TRBV6-1	TRBJ2-3	TGTGCCAGCAGTGTTCTAGCGGGGGGTCCAGATACGCAGTATTTT	CASSVLAGGPDTQYF
-	few	TRBV25-1	TRBJ1-1	TGTGCCAGCAGTGTTCAGGTAAACACTGAAGCTTTCTTT	CASSVQVNTEAFF